This is a list of T cell receptor beta chains from one sample in a study of regulatory T cells in long-lasting Graves disease. TCRdb itself ran the multiplex PCR reads through MiXCR, one entry per CDR3 protein. The sample includes approximately 390,000 distinct CDR3 sequences, around 15% of them seen just once. This same sample was also taken into another study, of T cells in Graves' hyperthyroidism and ophthalmopathy.

The sequencing here drew on peripheral blood mononuclear cells (PBMCs), taken at new diagnosis, from a patient treated with antithyroid drugs. These receptor sequences come from a woman between 18 and 30 years old with Graves disease. Each CDR3 is given with its conserved first and last residue. D genes are given only for firm matches. Size is stated for part of the rows, as once, few or many counts, or as a class when the clone is expanded.

>TRBJ2-1|TRBD2|.|TRBV6-2/TRBV6-3|14
CASSGLEAYNEQFF
TGTGCCAGCAGTGGACTAGAAGCCTACAATGAGCAGTTCTTC
>TRBJ2-7|TRBD1|.|TRBV7-9|14
CASSLIQGAREQYF
TGTGCCAGCAGCTTAATTCAGGGGGCGCGTGAGCAGTACTTC
>TRBJ1-4|.|.|TRBV2|13
CASTGLTSEKLFF
TGTGCCAGCACAGGCCTAACGAGTGAAAAACTGTTTTTT
>TRBJ2-1|TRBD1|many|TRBV7-9|14
CASSPRTGGAEQFF
TGTGCCAGCAGCCCGAGGACAGGGGGCGCTGAGCAGTTCTTC
>TRBJ2-7|TRBD2|few|TRBV2|17
CASTLLTSGLISYEQYF
TGTGCCAGCACCCTTTTGACTAGCGGGCTGATTTCCTACGAGCAGTACTTC
>TRBJ1-1|.|.|TRBV7-3|15
CASSLSPQSGTEAFF
TGTGCCAGCAGCTTAAGCCCCCAATCAGGCACTGAAGCTTTCTTT
>TRBJ2-5|.|few|TRBV29-1|11
CSVTGKETQYF
TGCAGCGTGACCGGGAAAGAGACCCAGTACTTC
>TRBJ1-2|.|few|TRBV19|14
CASSMVNRNYGYTF
TGTGCCAGTAGTATGGTCAACAGGAACTATGGCTACACCTTC
>TRBJ2-5|TRBD2|many|TRBV20-1|15
CSAKVLAGGRETQYF
TGCAGTGCTAAGGTCCTAGCGGGGGGGAGGGAGACCCAGTACTTC
>TRBJ2-6|.|few|TRBV5-5|15
CASSPPATGANVLTF
TGTGCCAGCAGCCCCCCAGCCACTGGGGCCAACGTCCTGACTTTC
>TRBJ1-2|TRBD1|.|TRBV20-1|16
CSVRTGGPEGARGYTF
TGCAGTGTTAGGACGGGGGGGCCGGAGGGGGCGCGGGGCTACACCTTC
>TRBJ2-3|TRBD1|many|TRBV5-1|15
CASSLEGQGTDTQYF
TGCGCCAGCAGCTTGGAGGGACAGGGCACAGATACGCAGTATTTT
>TRBJ2-2|TRBD2|.|TRBV12-3/TRBV12-4|15
CASSLLAGYAGELFF
TGTGCCAGCAGTTTACTAGCGGGATATGCCGGGGAGCTGTTTTTT
>TRBJ2-5|.|many|TRBV5-1|18
CASSLGLLAGRFQETQYF
TGCGCCAGCAGCTTGGGTCTCCTGGCGGGTCGATTCCAAGAGACCCAGTACTTC
>TRBJ1-5|.|once|TRBV27|17
CASSASGGSRQKQPQHF
TGTGCCAGCAGCGCTTCGGGGGGCTCCAGGCAAAAACAGCCCCAGCATTTT
>TRBJ1-3|TRBD1|.|TRBV6-5|15
CASSYSRDRGNTIYF
TGTGCCAGCAGTTACTCCCGGGACAGGGGAAACACCATATATTTT